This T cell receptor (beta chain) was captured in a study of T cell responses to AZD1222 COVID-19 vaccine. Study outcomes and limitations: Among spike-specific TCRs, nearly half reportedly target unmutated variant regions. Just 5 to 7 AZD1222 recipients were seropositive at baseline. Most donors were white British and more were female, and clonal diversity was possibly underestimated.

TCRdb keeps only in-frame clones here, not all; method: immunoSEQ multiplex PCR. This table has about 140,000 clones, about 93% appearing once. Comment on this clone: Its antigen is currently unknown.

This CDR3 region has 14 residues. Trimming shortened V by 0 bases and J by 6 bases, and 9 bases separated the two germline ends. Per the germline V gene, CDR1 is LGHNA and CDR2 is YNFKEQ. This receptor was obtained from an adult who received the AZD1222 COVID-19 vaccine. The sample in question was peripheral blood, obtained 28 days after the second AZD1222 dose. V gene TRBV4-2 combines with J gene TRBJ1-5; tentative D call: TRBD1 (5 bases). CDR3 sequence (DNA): TGTGCCAGCAGCCAAGACAGGGTCGGTCAGCCCCAGCATTTT. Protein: CASSQDRVGQPQHF.